This T cell receptor (beta chain) was sequenced in a study of OX40 agonist ivuxolimab in advanced cancers. About the research overall: Intravenous ivuxolimab at 0.01 to 10 mg/kg was given to patients every 2 weeks. Enrollees could have had prior anti-PD-1, anti-PD-L1 or anti-CTLA-4 therapy, which 40% to 45% had received. Notes on the study in general: Antigen specificity of clonally expanded peripheral T cells was not established.

CDR1 and CDR2 from the germline V gene are MNHEY and SMNVEV (reference sequence). Trimming cost V 3 bases and J 4 bases, with 22 bases left between them. This CDR3 is 17 amino acids long. Concerning this clone itself: Its specificity is not known.

The assay was immunoSEQ multiplex PCR, and TCRdb's table has in-frame clones only and misses some. Of about 15,000 clones in the sample, 81% were seen once. Sampling of blood occurred at baseline, cycle 4 day 1, and cycle 7 day 1. The clonotype originates from an adult with an advanced solid tumor such as melanoma, head and neck, liver or kidney cancer. The gene calls are TRBV27 and TRBJ2-7; the D gene could be TRBD1 or TRBD2 (6 bases each). The material sequenced was CD4+ or CD8+ T cells sorted from blood, taken in a trial of the OX40 agonist ivuxolimab. The CDR3 spells CASSFGGVRGARYEQYF. The DNA for the CDR3 is TGTGCCAGCAGTTTCGGTGGGGTTAGGGGGGCTAGATACGAGCAGTACTTC.